The entry below gives a single T cell receptor (beta chain) sequence along with its context. The antigen is unknown. The V end was cut by 4 bases, the J end by 4 bases, with 10 bases between. The CDR3 loop spans 14 amino acids. Germline V gene sequence: CDR1 LGHNT, CDR2 FRNRAP. These data originate in a study of T cell responses to AZD1222 COVID-19 vaccine. The study, taken as a whole, reports: Vaccine-related CD4 TCRs covered spike, predominating at 160-218 and 743-854. Most donors were white British, females outnumbered males, and clonal diversity was possibly underestimated. Breadth and depth of Spike-specific TCRs rose after two AZD1222 doses.

Generated by immunoSEQ multiplex PCR, the TCRdb table keeps only in-frame clones and is missing some. Of fewer than 70,000 clones in the sample, approximately 90% were seen once. The chain has TRBV12-5 and TRBJ1-4; D is undetermined. The sequencing here drew on peripheral blood, taken on day 0 of AZD1222 vaccination. The origin of this receptor is an adult in good health. CDR3 DNA sequence: TGTGCTAGTGGTTCCGGTACGCATAATGAAAAACTGTTTTTT. This codes for CASGSGTHNEKLFF.